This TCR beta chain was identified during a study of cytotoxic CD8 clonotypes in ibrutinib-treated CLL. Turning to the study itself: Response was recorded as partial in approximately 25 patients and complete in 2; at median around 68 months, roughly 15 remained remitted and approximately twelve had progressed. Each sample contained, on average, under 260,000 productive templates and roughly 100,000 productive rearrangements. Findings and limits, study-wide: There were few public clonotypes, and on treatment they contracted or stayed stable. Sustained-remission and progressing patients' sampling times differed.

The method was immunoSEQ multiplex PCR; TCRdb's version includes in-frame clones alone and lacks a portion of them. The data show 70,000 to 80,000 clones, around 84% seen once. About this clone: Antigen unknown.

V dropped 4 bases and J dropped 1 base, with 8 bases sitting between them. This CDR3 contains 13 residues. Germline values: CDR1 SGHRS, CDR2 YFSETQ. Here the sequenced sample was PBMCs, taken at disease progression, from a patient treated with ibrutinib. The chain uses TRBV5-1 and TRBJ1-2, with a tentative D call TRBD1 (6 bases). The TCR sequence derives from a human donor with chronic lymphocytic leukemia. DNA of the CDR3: TGCGCCAGCAGCCTGGACAGTAACTATGGCTACACCTTC. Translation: CASSLDSNYGYTF.